The next 32 T cell receptor beta chains were all read from a single sample in a study of chemoradiotherapy in HPV16-positive cancers. Data came from immunoSEQ multiplex PCR; TCRdb stores just in-frame clones and leaves some out. Among tens of thousands of clones listed, over 75% were seen once. Specimen: blood, collected from a patient who underwent chemoradiotherapy. The receptors come from a human donor with HPV-associated anogenital cancer.

This chain links TRBV5-6 with TRBJ1-2; no firm D call. V was cut by 0 bases and J by 8 bases, with 8 bases left in between. CDR1 and CDR2 from the germline V gene are SGHDT and YYEEEE. The CDR3 is made up of 12 amino acids. The CDR3 region is CASSLEGPGYTF. DNA of the CDR3: TGTGCCAGCAGCTTGGAGGGTCCCGGCTACACCTTC.

The chain is built from TRBV11-2 and TRBJ1-2, with D possibly being TRBD1 (5 bases). CDR3 length: 13 residues. Trimming stripped 4 bases from V and 4 bases from J, with 10 bases between. Germline CDR1 is SGHAT and CDR2 is FQNNGV. DNA of the CDR3: TGTGCCAGCAGCTCGGCAGGGCGCTATGGCTACACCTTC. Encoded protein: CASSSAGRYGYTF. The full variable domain, its missing parts supplied by reference TRBV11-2 and TRBJ1-2, is EAGVAQSPRYKIIEKRQSVAFWCNPISGHATLYWYQQILGQGPKLLIQFQNNGVVDDSQLPKDRFSAERLKGVDSTLKIQPAKLEDSAVYLCASSSAGRYGYTFGSGTRLTVV.

The chain joins TRBV5-1 to TRBJ2-1; 8 bases are shared with TRBD2. Germline CDR1 SGHRS, CDR2 YFSETQ. The CDR3 is 19 amino acids. V lost 1 base and J lost 2; bases outside the gene matches: 14. The CDR3 spells CASSLSGGIGGEPYNEQFF. In DNA form, the CDR3 reads TGCGCCAGCAGCTTGTCCGGTGGTATCGGGGGGGAGCCCTACAATGAGCAGTTCTTC.

The genes are TRBV6-1 and TRBJ1-5, with D possibly TRBD1 on 5 matching bases. The V and J ends lost 4 bases and 5 bases respectively, with 9 bases between them. This CDR3 region has 13 residues. CDR1 and CDR2 from the germline V gene are MNHNS and SASEGT. CDR3 DNA sequence: TGTGCCAGCAGTGGGGACCCCGATCAGCCCCAGCATTTT. It yields the protein CASSGDPDQPQHF.

This chain links TRBV6-1 with TRBJ1-1; D call uncertain. The CDR3 loop spans 15 amino acids. The V end was cut by 2 bases, the J end by 0 bases, with 10 bases between. Germline V gene sequence: CDR1 MNHNS, CDR2 SASEGT. CDR3 sequence reads: CASSEREGMNTEAFF. The CDR3 DNA is TGTGCCAGCAGTGAACGAGAAGGGATGAACACTGAAGCTTTCTTT.

V gene TRBV6-5 combines with J gene TRBJ2-7; the match to TRBD1 covers 9 bases. The V segment lost 6 bases and the J segment 4 bases; nucleotides outside the gene matches: 10. This CDR3 spans 15 amino acids. The V gene's germline CDR1 is MNHEY and CDR2 SVGAGI. The CDR3 nucleotides are TGTGCCAGCAGCAAAACCGGGACAGGGCCTTACGAGCAGTACTTC. Amino acid sequence: CASSKTGTGPYEQYF.

This clone was recorded once. The rearrangement links TRBV28 to TRBJ2-6; the D gene is possibly TRBD2 (6 bases). V lost 5 bases and J lost 1, with 12 bases in between. The germline gives CDR1 MDHEN, CDR2 SYDVKM. The CDR3 is 16 amino acids. The CDR3 spells CASSLGLGSGANVLTF. CDR3 coding DNA: TGTGCCAGCAGTCTGGGACTGGGGTCTGGGGCCAACGTCCTGACTTTC.

V usage is TRBV7-2 and J usage is TRBJ2-7, with 7 bases that match TRBD1. From germline, CDR1 is SGHTA and CDR2 FQGNSA. This CDR3 contains 14 residues. J lost 3 bases, V lost 1 base, and 3 bases had no gene match. The CDR3 coding sequence is TGTGCCAGCAGCTTAGGAGGGACAGTCTACGAGCAGTACTTC. The encoded protein is CASSLGGTVYEQYF.

This clone was picked up a small number of times. The chain uses TRBV7-9 and TRBJ1-4; 7 positions agree with TRBD1. Unmatched junction bases numbered 3, after V lost 3 bases and J lost 5 bases. The CDR3 is 14 residues long. The V gene's germline CDR1 is SEHNR and CDR2 FQNEAQ (reference sequence). The CDR3 sequence is CASSLAQGNEKLFF. The DNA of the CDR3 is TGTGCCAGCAGCTTGGCACAGGGGAATGAAAAACTGTTTTTT.

Relative to its sample, this clone is medium-sized. The V gene is TRBV29-1, the J gene TRBJ1-1, with D perhaps TRBD1 (6 bases). Per the germline V gene, CDR1 is SQVTM and CDR2 is ANQGSEA. The CDR3 covers 13 residues. The CDR3 DNA reads TGCAGTGGCGGGGGGCTTCGCGGCACTGAAGCTTTCTTT. As protein: CSGGGLRGTEAFF.

The J gene is TRBJ2-7, the V gene TRBV11-1, with 13 bases that match TRBD2. CDR1 is SGHAT, CDR2 FQDESV, per germline (reference sequence). The CDR3 extends over 16 amino acids. V trimming: 5 bases; J trimming: 0 bases; junction bases outside the gene matches: 4. CDR3: CASSRTSGGSSYEQYF. CDR3 nucleotides: TGTGCCAGCAGCCGGACTAGCGGGGGCTCCTCCTACGAGCAGTACTTC.

The chain joins TRBV18 to TRBJ1-5; TRBD1 matches 7 bases. This CDR3 has 15 residues. From germline, CDR1 is KGHSH and CDR2 LQKENI. Germline trimming cut 6 bases from V and 7 bases from J; bases unmatched to any gene: 12. As DNA, the CDR3 is TGTGCCAGCTCCCCAGAGACAGGGCTAGGGCAGCCCCAGCATTTT. Protein product: CASSPETGLGQPQHF.

The V call is TRBV7-9, the J call TRBJ2-1; unclear D gene. The V gene lost 2 bases and the J gene lost 7 bases, with 6 bases spanning the gap. CDR1 and CDR2 (germline): SEHNR, FQNEAQ (reference sequence). This CDR3 has 12 amino acids. CDR3: CASSLNLNEQFF. Here the CDR3 DNA reads TGTGCCAGCAGCTTAAATCTGAATGAGCAGTTCTTC.

The chain employs TRBV6-1 and TRBJ1-3; D ambiguous. Germline lookup yields CDR1 MNHNS and CDR2 SASEGT. V gave up 9 bases and J gave up 0 bases, with 9 bases separating them. The CDR3 is 13 residues long. CDR3 coding DNA: TGTGCCAGTACTCCTAGCTCTGGAAACACCATATATTTT. Translation: CASTPSSGNTIYF.

The chain joins TRBV29-1 to TRBJ1-2, with 7 positions matching TRBD1. The J segment lost 1 base and the V segment lost 7 bases, leaving 9 bases of the junction unmatched. Germline assignment: CDR1 SQVTM and CDR2 ANQGSEA. The CDR3 sequence is 14 residues long. DNA for the CDR3: TGCAGCGCCACCGGGACAGTTTTTAACTATGGCTACACCTTC. Protein sequence: CSATGTVFNYGYTF.

The chain uses TRBV21-1 and TRBJ2-3; the table assigns TRBD2, which was not confirmed against the DNA. TRBV21-1 is given as a pseudogene. This CDR3 is 16 amino acids long. CDR3 DNA: TGTGCCAGCATCAACCCCGGCGGGGGAATCACAGATACGCAGTATTTT. This gives the protein CASINPGGGITDTQYF.

V usage is TRBV4-2 and J usage is TRBJ2-2; TRBD2 agrees at 12 bases. The CDR3 sequence is 17 residues long. V lost 4 bases and J lost 2; bases outside the gene matches: 5. CDR1 is LGHNA and CDR2 is YNFKEQ in the germline V gene. CDR3 in amino acids: CASSPTSGGPNTGELFF. CDR3 nucleotides: TGTGCCAGCAGCCCGACTAGCGGGGGCCCAAACACCGGGGAGCTGTTTTTT.

The chain carries TRBV9 and TRBJ2-5; 14 nucleotides match TRBD2. Germline-derived CDR1 and CDR2 are SGDLS and YYNGEE. V trimming: 4 bases; J trimming: 5 bases; junction bases outside the gene matches: 13. The CDR3 spans 18 residues. DNA of the CDR3: TGTGCCAGCAGCCCGGGGACTAGCGGGGGACTGAGGTCGGAGACCCAGTACTTC. Amino acids: CASSPGTSGGLRSETQYF.

The chain employs TRBV2 and TRBJ2-5; no clear D. CDR3 length equals 13 residues. Germline CDR1 SNHLY, CDR2 FYNNEI. Trimming cost V 6 bases and J 5 bases, with 13 bases left between them. CDR3 sequence reads: CASSASDRETQYF. In nucleotides, the CDR3 is TGTGCCAGCAGCGCCTCCGACCGGGAGACCCAGTACTTC.

This chain links TRBV7-9 with TRBJ1-4; 12 nucleotides match TRBD1. Germline V gene sequence: CDR1 SEHNR, CDR2 FQNEAQ (reference sequence). CDR3 length: 16 residues. V lost 1 base, J lost 7 bases, and 4 bases stayed unmatched. The CDR3 nucleotides are TGTGCCAGCAGCTTAGGGGACAGGGGGCCTGGTGAAAAACTGTTTTTT. Amino acids: CASSLGDRGPGEKLFF. The entire variable domain, with the rest obtained from reference TRBV7-9 and TRBJ1-4, is as follows: DTGVSQNPRHKITKRGQNVTFRCDPISEHNRLYWYRQTLGQGPEFLTYFQNEAQLEKSRLLSDRFSAERPKGSFSTLEIQRTEQGDSAMYLCASSLGDRGPGEKLFFGSGTQLSVL.

The genes are TRBV30 and TRBJ1-1, with 9 bases that match TRBD1. The length of the CDR3 is 14 residues. V trimming: 4 bases; J trimming: 3 bases; junction bases outside the gene matches: 6. CDR1 and CDR2 from the germline V gene are GTSNPN and SVGIG (reference sequence). CDR3 DNA sequence: TGTGCCTGGACAATCGGGACAGGGTACACTGAAGCTTTCTTT. This translates into CAWTIGTGYTEAFF.

The chain recombines TRBV7-6 with TRBJ2-7, with a possible D match to TRBD2 (6 bases). V was shortened by 2 bases and J by 4 bases, with 9 bases between the two germline ends. The CDR3 is made up of 13 amino acids. The germline gives CDR1 SGHVS, CDR2 FNYEAQ. The CDR3 protein is CASSLSAGYEQYF. Written as DNA, the CDR3 is TGTGCCAGCAGCTTATCGGCGGGGTACGAGCAGTACTTC.

This clone was seen only once. The gene calls are TRBV6-1 and TRBJ2-2; 8 bases are shared with TRBD2. CDR3 length equals 14 residues. V was pared by 3 bases and J by 7 bases, with 4 bases of the junction left unmatched. Germline values: CDR1 MNHNS, CDR2 SASEGT. CDR3 residues: CASSDGGAGGELFF. The CDR3 DNA reads TGTGCCAGCAGTGACGGGGGGGCAGGCGGGGAGCTGTTTTTT.

V usage is TRBV6-6 and J usage is TRBJ1-2; no clear D gene. V lost 4 bases and J lost 3, with 9 bases in between. CDR3 length: 13 amino acids. CDR1 and CDR2 (germline): MNHNY, SVGAGI (reference sequence). CDR3 protein: CASSSVGDYGYTF. CDR3 coding DNA: TGTGCCAGCAGTTCCGTAGGTGACTATGGCTACACCTTC.

V gene TRBV27 combines with J gene TRBJ2-2; tentative D call: TRBD1 (6 bases). V was shortened by 3 bases and J by 0 bases, with 11 bases between the two germline ends. The V gene's germline CDR1 is MNHEY and CDR2 SMNVEV (reference sequence). The CDR3 extends over 16 amino acids. The CDR3 DNA sequence: TGTGCCAGCAGTTTGAGGACAGACTCGAACACCGGGGAGCTGTTTTTT. It specifies CASSLRTDSNTGELFF.

The rearrangement joins TRBV5-5 to TRBJ1-2, with D possibly TRBD1 on 5 matching bases. The V gene's germline CDR1 is SGHKS and CDR2 YYEKEE (reference sequence). The germline V and J ends were trimmed by 0 bases and 2 bases, with 17 bases remaining between them. This CDR3 has 17 amino acids. CDR3 loop: CASSLGYWGRGNYGYTF. DNA of the CDR3: TGTGCCAGCAGCTTGGGCTATTGGGGACGGGGGAACTATGGCTACACCTTC.

This clone was counted a few times. The chain carries TRBV15 and TRBJ1-2, with 7 bases fitting TRBD1. CDR1 and CDR2 (germline): LNHNV, YYDKDF (reference sequence). J gave up 8 bases and V 0 bases, and 9 bases lay outside the gene matches. The CDR3 runs 15 residues. The CDR3 DNA is TGTGCCACCAGCAGAGATAAGGGGGCCCGGTCGGGCTACACCTTC. Translated, it gives CATSRDKGARSGYTF.

V usage is TRBV11-2 and J usage is TRBJ2-7; D call uncertain. The germline CDR1 and CDR2 sequences are SGHAT and FQNNGV. The V end lost 1 base, the J end lost 2 bases, and 9 bases lay between the germline ends. The CDR3 is 14 residues long. The CDR3 DNA reads TGTGCCAGCAGCTTAGTTACAGTCCCCTACGAGCAGTACTTC. Protein: CASSLVTVPYEQYF.

V is TRBV7-3 and J is TRBJ2-5; D is possibly TRBD1 or TRBD2 (6 bases each). The CDR3 contains 16 residues. Germline CDR1 SGHTA, CDR2 FQGTGA. V shed 5 bases and J shed 1 base, with 17 bases lying between them. The CDR3 reads CASSLTGGGFQETQYF. CDR3 coding DNA: TGTGCCAGCAGCCTTACCGGAGGGGGGTTCCAAGAGACCCAGTACTTC. The full variable domain, rest sourced from reference TRBV7-3 and TRBJ2-5, is GAGVSQTPSNKVTEKGKYVELRCDPISGHTALYWYRQSLGQGPEFLIYFQGTGAADDSGLPNDRFFAVRPEGSVSTLKIQRTERGDSAVYLCASSLTGGGFQETQYFGPGTRLLVL.

This clone showed up just a few times. The chain is built from TRBV9 and TRBJ2-2; D unclear. The CDR3 loop spans 13 amino acids. The germline gives CDR1 SGDLS, CDR2 YYNGEE. The ends were cut back, 2 bases at V and 6 bases at J, with 8 bases in the middle. CDR3: CASSVTEAGELFF. The CDR3 DNA reads TGTGCCAGCAGCGTCACCGAGGCCGGGGAGCTGTTTTTT.

The CDR3 DNA is TGCGCCAGCAGTCCCGGACAGGGGCTCGAGCAGTACTTC. Its translation is CASSPGQGLEQYF. V usage is TRBV5-1 and J usage is TRBJ2-7; the match to TRBD1 covers 9 bases. Per the germline V gene, CDR1 is SGHRS and CDR2 is YFSETQ. There are 13 residues in the CDR3. J lost 6 bases, V lost 5 bases, and 6 bases had no gene match.

This clone was counted a few times. The rearrangement links TRBV10-3 to TRBJ1-6; TRBD1 matches at 8 bases. In germline, CDR1 is ENHRY, CDR2 SYGVKD. The CDR3 loop spans 15 amino acids. Trimming at V came to 3 bases and at J to 5 bases, leaving 3 bases not matched to a gene. The CDR3 nucleotides read TGTGCCATCAGTGATCGGACAGGGAATAATTCACCCCTCCACTTT. Its translation: CAISDRTGNNSPLHF.